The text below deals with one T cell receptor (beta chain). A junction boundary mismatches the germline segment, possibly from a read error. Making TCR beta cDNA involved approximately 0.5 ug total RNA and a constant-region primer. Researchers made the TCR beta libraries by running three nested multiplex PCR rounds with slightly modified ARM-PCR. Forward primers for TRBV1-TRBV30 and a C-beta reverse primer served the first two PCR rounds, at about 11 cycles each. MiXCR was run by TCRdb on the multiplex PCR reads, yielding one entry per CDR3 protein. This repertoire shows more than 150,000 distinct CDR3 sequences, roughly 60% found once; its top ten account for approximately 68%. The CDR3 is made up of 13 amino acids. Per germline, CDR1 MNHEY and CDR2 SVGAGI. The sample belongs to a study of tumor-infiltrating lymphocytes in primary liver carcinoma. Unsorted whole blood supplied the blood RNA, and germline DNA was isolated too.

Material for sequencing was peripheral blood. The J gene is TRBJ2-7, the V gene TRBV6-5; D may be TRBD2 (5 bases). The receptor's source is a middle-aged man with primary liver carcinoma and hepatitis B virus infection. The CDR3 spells CASSYPGGYEHYF. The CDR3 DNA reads TGTGCCAGCAGTTACCCTGGAGGCTACGAGCATTACTTC.